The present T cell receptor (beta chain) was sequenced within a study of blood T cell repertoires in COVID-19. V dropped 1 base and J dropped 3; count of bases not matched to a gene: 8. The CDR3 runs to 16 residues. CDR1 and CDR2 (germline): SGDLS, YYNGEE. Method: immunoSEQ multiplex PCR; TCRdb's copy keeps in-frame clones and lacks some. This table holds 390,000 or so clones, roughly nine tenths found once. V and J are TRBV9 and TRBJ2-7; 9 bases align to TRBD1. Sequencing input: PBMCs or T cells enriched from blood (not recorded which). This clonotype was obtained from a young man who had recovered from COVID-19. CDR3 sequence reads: CASSVSGQGVIYEQYF. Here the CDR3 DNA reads TGTGCCAGCAGCGTATCGGGACAGGGTGTTATCTACGAGCAGTACTTC.